This TCR beta chain came from a study of early T cells in non-severe SARS-CoV-2 infection. Across the study: Sequenced material consisted of bulk RNA (from unsorted whole blood), and chains were unpaired.

A word on this clonotype: The antigen is unknown.

As part of library construction, unique molecular identifiers were attached to individual cDNA molecules. One entry per CDR3 protein results from TCRdb running MiXCR on the 5' RACE reads. This sample has tens of thousands of distinct CDR3 sequences, with more than 8% found just once. The study, taken as a whole, reports: VDJdb matches were skewed toward anti-spike CD8 T cell responses.

Trimming shortened V by 8 bases and J by 5 bases, and 15 bases separated the two germline ends. In germline, CDR1 is MDHEN, CDR2 SYDVKM. This CDR3 comprises 13 residues. The TCR originated in an adult who was a healthcare worker with PCR-confirmed SARS-CoV-2 infection or an uninfected control (not recorded which). The V call is TRBV28, the J call TRBJ1-1, with D uncertain. The sequenced sample was whole blood, obtained at baseline. This CDR3 reads CASLVILGTEAFF. The CDR3 nucleotides read TGTGCCAGCCTGGTAATTCTGGGGACTGAAGCTTTCTTT.